Below, 23 T cell receptor beta chains from the same sample are listed, as sequenced in a study of identical twins. TCRdb redid the calling of the 5' RACE reads with MiXCR, one entry per CDR3 protein. The data show fewer than 20,000 distinct CDR3 sequences, around 70% seen once. Source material: memory (CD45RO+) T cells sorted from blood. The receptor set was obtained from a woman under 30 in good health. This table probably holds off-target reads from a library built for another chain.

The chain has TRBV18 and TRBJ2-3; no firm D call. Germline values: CDR1 KGHSH, CDR2 LQKENI. Between the trimmed V and J ends, which lost 5 bases and 3 bases, there was a span of 6 bases. The CDR3 is made up of 12 amino acids. CDR3 in DNA: TGTGCCAGCTCAGCGTTTACAGATACGCAGTATTTT. Encoded protein: CASSAFTDTQYF.

A few counts support this clonotype. The V and J genes are TRBV6-2 or TRBV6-3 and TRBJ2-1; D is perhaps TRBD2 (6 bases). V was trimmed by 3 bases and J by 5 bases, leaving 14 bases between them. The CDR3 consists of 15 residues. CDR1 is MNHEY and CDR2 is SVGEGT in the germline V gene. CDR3 sequence: CASSYPSGLNNEQFF. CDR3 DNA: TGTGCCAGCAGTTATCCGAGCGGGCTTAACAATGAGCAGTTCTTC.

This rearrangement joins TRBV5-1 to TRBJ2-7; no clear D. V lost 4 bases, J lost 0 bases, and 11 bases lay in between. The CDR3 loop spans 14 amino acids. In germline, CDR1 is SGHRS, CDR2 YFSETQ. CDR3 amino acids: CASSPPQRSYEQYF. CDR3 DNA: TGCGCCAGCAGCCCACCCCAGCGCTCCTACGAGCAGTACTTC.

The chain recombines TRBV11-3 with TRBJ2-2; D is uncertain. The CDR3 has 15 amino acids. Germline V gene data show CDR1 as SGHNT and CDR2 as YENEEA. Trimming removed 4 bases at V and 2 bases at J, with 11 bases between. DNA of the CDR3: TGTGCCAGCAGCTGGACGCCAGATAACACCGGGGAGCTGTTTTTT. Protein product: CASSWTPDNTGELFF.

The genes are TRBV12-3 or TRBV12-4 and TRBJ1-2; no firm D call. Trimming removed 1 base at V and 4 bases at J, with 4 bases between. The CDR3 totals 12 residues. In DNA, the CDR3 is TGTGCCAGCAGTTTAGAGCGCTATGGCTACACCTTC. It codes for CASSLERYGYTF.

This sequence joins TRBV19 and TRBJ2-3; 10 bases align to TRBD2. Germline CDR1 reads LNHDA; CDR2 reads SQIVND (reference sequence). This CDR3 has 13 residues. V gave up 9 bases and J gave up 1 base; unmatched junction bases: 1. CDR3 bases: TGTGCCAGCGGGACTAGCGGCACAGATACGCAGTATTTT. Its protein is CASGTSGTDTQYF.

This chain uses TRBV4-3 with TRBJ2-1; 8 bases align to TRBD1. CDR3 length equals 17 residues. Germline CDR1 LGHNA, CDR2 YSLEER. J lost 0 bases, V lost 0 bases, and 4 bases had no gene match. The chain's CDR3 is CASSQDGQGVSYNEQFF. The CDR3 DNA is TGCGCCAGCAGCCAAGATGGACAGGGAGTCTCCTACAATGAGCAGTTCTTC.

The chain carries TRBV2 and TRBJ2-3; the match to TRBD2 covers 13 bases. Germline V gene data show CDR1 as SNHLY and CDR2 as FYNNEI. The CDR3 spans 16 residues. J lost 4 bases, V lost 5 bases, and 6 bases had no gene match. Here the CDR3 DNA reads TGTGCCAGCAGTCCAAGGACTAGCGGGAGTCCAGATACGCAGTATTTT. It translates to CASSPRTSGSPDTQYF.

The chain links TRBV12-5 to TRBJ1-1; D call uncertain. Trimming shortened V by 7 bases and J by 1 base, and 13 bases separated the two germline ends. Germline assignment: CDR1 LGHNT and CDR2 FRNRAP. The CDR3 runs to 14 residues. The CDR3 loop is CASDRRETNTEAFF. The CDR3 DNA is TGTGCTAGTGATCGGAGGGAAACGAACACTGAAGCTTTCTTT.

The J gene is TRBJ2-6, the V gene TRBV29-1; D is perhaps TRBD1 (6 bases). The ends were cut back, 5 bases at V and 0 bases at J, with 11 bases in the middle. CDR3 size: 15 residues. The germline V gene has CDR1 SQVTM and CDR2 ANQGSEA. The CDR3 region is CSVLTGFSGANVLTF. The CDR3 DNA is TGCAGCGTTTTGACAGGTTTCTCTGGGGCCAACGTCCTGACTTTC. The variable domain in full, with the rest retrieved from reference TRBV29-1 and TRBJ2-6, is SAVISQKPSRDICQRGTSLTIQCQVDSQVTMMFWYRQQPGQSLTLIATANQGSEATYESGFVIDKFPISRPNLTFSTLTVSNMSPEDSSIYLCSVLTGFSGANVLTFGAGSRLTVL.

The chain carries TRBV2 and TRBJ2-1; D might be TRBD1 (6 bases). The CDR3 has 13 residues. Germline CDR1 reads SNHLY; CDR2 reads FYNNEI. The germline V and J ends were trimmed by 3 bases and 4 bases, with 7 bases remaining between them. The CDR3 protein is CASSEGAYNEQFF. CDR3 in DNA: TGTGCCAGCAGTGAGGGGGCTTACAATGAGCAGTTCTTC.

This clonotype was picked up one time. The rearrangement joins TRBV18 to TRBJ1-1; weak D call: TRBD1 (6 bases). Per the germline V gene, CDR1 is KGHSH and CDR2 is LQKENI. V lost 3 bases and J 1 base, leaving 12 bases between the germline ends. The CDR3 is 15 residues long. The CDR3 sequence: CASSPVTGANTEAFF. In DNA form, the CDR3 reads TGTGCCAGCTCACCGGTCACGGGGGCGAACACTGAAGCTTTCTTT.

The rearrangement joins TRBV11-3 to TRBJ2-5; the match to TRBD1 covers 8 bases. The V segment lost 1 base and the J segment 1 base; nucleotides outside the gene matches: 5. Germline loops: CDR1 SGHNT, CDR2 YENEEA. The length of the CDR3 is 16 residues. For the CDR3, the DNA is TGTGCCAGCAGCTTAGGGACAGGGTCTACCCAAGAGACCCAGTACTTC. It codes for CASSLGTGSTQETQYF.

This clonotype was counted between two and nine times. The chain uses TRBV7-6 and TRBJ2-5; TRBD1 matches at 7 bases. The V gene's germline CDR1 is SGHVS and CDR2 FNYEAQ. V lost 5 bases, J lost 5 bases, and 5 bases stayed unmatched. The CDR3 consists of 13 residues. The CDR3: CASSQGTVETQYF. The CDR3 bases are TGTGCCAGCAGCCAAGGGACAGTGGAGACCCAGTACTTC.

This clonotype was found a few times. The rearrangement uses TRBV12-3 or TRBV12-4 and TRBJ2-5, with D maybe TRBD1 (6 bases). The V end lost 6 bases, the J end lost 5 bases, and 10 bases lay between the germline ends. This CDR3 has 12 amino acids. The CDR3 region is CASRVQGETQYF. CDR3 sequence (DNA): TGTGCCAGCAGGGTGCAGGGGGAGACCCAGTACTTC.

The genes are TRBV7-9 and TRBJ1-6; 9 bases fit TRBD1. V gave up 3 bases and J gave up 10 bases; unmatched junction bases: 7. In germline, CDR1 is SEHNR, CDR2 FQNEAQ (reference sequence). The CDR3 extends over 15 amino acids. The CDR3 spells CASSFGTGPWSPLHF. The CDR3 DNA sequence: TGTGCCAGCAGCTTCGGGACAGGGCCTTGGTCACCCCTCCACTTT.

V gene TRBV29-1 combines with J gene TRBJ1-1; TRBD1 might be the D (5 bases). Germline V gene sequence: CDR1 SQVTM, CDR2 ANQGSEA. V gave up 4 bases and J gave up 7 bases, with 10 bases separating them. The CDR3 extends over 11 amino acids. The CDR3 reads CSVVGGSEAFF. Here the CDR3 DNA reads TGCAGCGTTGTCGGGGGGAGTGAAGCTTTCTTT.

The chain uses TRBV6-1 and TRBJ2-1; 10 positions match TRBD2. V shed 5 bases and J 6 bases; nucleotides not matched to a gene: 4. Germline assignment: CDR1 MNHNS and CDR2 SASEGT. The CDR3 contains 14 residues. The CDR3: CASSIAGGGNEQFF. The CDR3 nucleotides read TGTGCCAGCAGTATAGCGGGAGGAGGCAATGAGCAGTTCTTC.

This clonotype was counted between two and nine times. The V and J genes are TRBV4-1 and TRBJ2-7; D might be TRBD2 (6 bases). This CDR3 region has 15 residues. Trimming shortened V by 0 bases and J by 6 bases, and 15 bases separated the two germline ends. CDR1 and CDR2 from the germline V gene are MGHRA and YSYEKL. The DNA for the CDR3 is TGCGCCAGCAGCCAAGATCGGAGGGACCTCGGCGAGCAGTACTTC. This translates into CASSQDRRDLGEQYF.

The chain carries TRBV19 and TRBJ2-1; 7 bases agree with TRBD1. This CDR3 spans 18 amino acids. Germline V gives CDR1 LNHDA, CDR2 SQIVND (reference sequence). J was trimmed by 1 base and V by 3 bases; bases with no gene match: 12. CDR3 amino acids: CASSILQGYIGSYNEQFF. CDR3 coding DNA: TGTGCCAGTAGTATTTTACAGGGGTATATAGGTTCCTACAATGAGCAGTTCTTC.

V gene TRBV18 combines with J gene TRBJ2-3; 9 bases match TRBD1. CDR1 KGHSH and CDR2 LQKENI come from the germline V gene. This CDR3 has 16 amino acids. Trimming removed 3 bases from V and 2 bases from J; junction bases left unmatched: 6. The CDR3 protein is CASSPTGTGITDTQYF. CDR3 nucleotides: TGTGCCAGCTCACCCACCGGGACAGGGATCACAGATACGCAGTATTTT.

The rearrangement uses TRBV2 and TRBJ2-2, with 8 bases fitting TRBD1. The V gene end was trimmed by 6 bases and the J gene end by 2 bases; junction bases not matched to a gene: 5. Germline V CDR1 and CDR2: SNHLY, FYNNEI. The CDR3 contains 15 residues. The CDR3 spells CASSRQGINTGELFF. CDR3 DNA sequence: TGTGCCAGCAGCAGACAGGGGATAAACACCGGGGAGCTGTTTTTT. The full variable domain, its missing parts supplied by reference TRBV2 and TRBJ2-2, is EPEVTQTPSHQVTQMGQEVILRCVPISNHLYFYWYRQILGQKVEFLVSFYNNEISEKSEIFDDQFSVERPDGSNFTLKIRSTKLEDSAMYFCASSRQGINTGELFFGEGSRLTVL.

The rearrangement links TRBV29-1 to TRBJ1-1; 9 nucleotides align to TRBD1. Germline CDR1 is SQVTM and CDR2 is ANQGSEA. This CDR3 comprises 11 residues. V lost 6 bases, J lost 6 bases, and 2 bases stayed unmatched. Here the CDR3 DNA reads TGCAGCGTGGACAGGGGATCTGAAGCTTTCTTT. Translating gives CSVDRGSEAFF. Supplemented by reference TRBV29-1 and TRBJ1-1, the full variable domain reads SAVISQKPSRDICQRGTSLTIQCQVDSQVTMMFWYRQQPGQSLTLIATANQGSEATYESGFVIDKFPISRPNLTFSTLTVSNMSPEDSSIYLCSVDRGSEAFFGQGTRLTVV.